Listed here are 13 T cell receptor beta chains from one sample, sequenced in a study of control samples from healthy donors and cancer patients. Profiling relied on immunoSEQ multiplex PCR, and the TCRdb table lists in-frame clones only, not all of them. In the table there are tens of thousands of clones, around nine tenths of which are singletons. Sequences were obtained from blood. These receptors originate from a man aged 50 to 59 in good health.

This clone appeared once. The chain uses TRBV27 and TRBJ1-1, with a possible D match to TRBD1 (5 bases). There are 13 residues in the CDR3. Germline V gene sequence: CDR1 MNHEY, CDR2 SMNVEV (reference sequence). V was trimmed by 3 bases and J by 7 bases, leaving 12 bases between them. CDR3 in DNA: TGTGCCAGCAGTTTCCTCGGGACTGGTGAAGCTTTCTTT. Amino acid sequence: CASSFLGTGEAFF.

Turning to this clone: The same CDR3 can be traced to other DNA sequences in this sample. V gene TRBV7-9 combines with J gene TRBJ1-1, with 7 nucleotides matching TRBD1. The CDR3 is 13 residues long. J lost 14 bases, V lost 0 bases, and 9 bases had no gene match. Germline V lookup: CDR1 SEHNR, CDR2 FQNEAQ (reference sequence). CDR3 protein: CASSLARGGDAFF. CDR3 bases: TGTGCCAGCAGCTTAGCGCGAGGGGGCGATGCCTTCTTT. Using reference TRBV7-9 and TRBJ1-1 for the parts outside the CDR3, the full variable domain is DTGVSQNPRHKITKRGQNVTFRCDPISEHNRLYWYRQTLGQGPEFLTYFQNEAQLEKSRLLSDRFSAERPKGSFSTLEIQRTEQGDSAMYLCASSLARGGDAFFGQGTRLTVV.

This chain connects TRBV6-2 or TRBV6-3 to TRBJ1-5; D might be TRBD1 (5 bases). The length of the CDR3 is 14 residues. V lost 5 bases and J 1 base, leaving 9 bases between the germline ends. The V gene's germline CDR1 is MNHEY and CDR2 SVGEGT. The CDR3 here is CASSPDSSNQPQHF. The CDR3 DNA is TGTGCCAGCAGTCCCGACAGCAGCAATCAGCCCCAGCATTTT.

The genes are TRBV5-5 and TRBJ2-7; 12 bases are shared with TRBD1. Trimming removed 3 bases from V and 6 bases from J; junction bases left unmatched: 13. There are 17 residues in the CDR3. Germline V lookup: CDR1 SGHKS, CDR2 YYEKEE (reference sequence). The CDR3 protein is CASSSGQGALTLPEQYF. The CDR3 region has the DNA TGTGCCAGCAGCTCGGGACAGGGGGCGCTCACCTTGCCCGAGCAGTACTTC.

The V gene is TRBV6-5, the J gene TRBJ1-2; D gene ambiguous. With 7 bases removed from V and 7 bases from J, the gap between germline ends came to 10 bases. Germline V gene data show CDR1 as MNHEY and CDR2 as SVGAGI. There are 11 residues in the CDR3. The CDR3 DNA reads TGTGCCAGCATGGACCCTGGTGGCTACACCTTC. This sequence encodes CASMDPGGYTF.

The chain has TRBV6-5 and TRBJ2-3, with D hard to call. There are 14 residues in the CDR3. Germline CDR1 reads MNHEY; CDR2 reads SVGAGI. The ends were cut back, 7 bases at V and 5 bases at J, with 16 bases in the middle. The CDR3 here is CASIPGPKEDTQYF. In nucleotides, the CDR3 is TGTGCCAGCATCCCAGGCCCGAAGGAAGATACGCAGTATTTT.

This CDR3 is CASSPKTGGVYSPLHF. Here the CDR3 DNA reads TGTGCCAGCAGCCCTAAAACAGGGGGCGTATATTCACCCCTCCACTTT. The J gene is TRBJ1-6, the V gene TRBV7-2, with 9 bases fitting TRBD1. The CDR3 loop spans 16 amino acids. From germline, CDR1 is SGHTA and CDR2 FQGNSA. Trimming at V came to 5 bases and at J to 8 bases, leaving 10 bases not matched to a gene.

The chain uses TRBV5-4 and TRBJ2-7, with 7 bases aligning to TRBD1. The V segment lost 4 bases and the J segment 3 bases; nucleotides outside the gene matches: 13. The V gene's germline CDR1 is SGHNT and CDR2 YYREEE (reference sequence). There are 16 residues in the CDR3. In DNA, the CDR3 is TGTGCCAGCAGCCAAAAGCCAAACAGGGGAGACTACGAGCAGTACTTC. This codes for CASSQKPNRGDYEQYF. Based on the CDR3 plus reference TRBV5-4 and TRBJ2-7, the full variable domain is ETGVTQSPTHLIKTRGQQVTLRCSSQSGHNTVSWYQQALGQGPQFIFQYYREEENGRGNFPPRFSGLQFPNYSSELNVNALELDDSALYLCASSQKPNRGDYEQYFGPGTRLTVT.

The J gene is TRBJ1-3, the V gene TRBV2; 8 bases are a match to TRBD1. This CDR3 has 14 amino acids. Germline trimming cut 6 bases from V and 2 bases from J; bases unmatched to any gene: 3. In germline, CDR1 is SNHLY, CDR2 FYNNEI. In DNA, the CDR3 is TGTGCCAGCAGGGACAGGGCAACTGGAAACACCATATATTTT. This sequence encodes CASRDRATGNTIYF.

The V call is TRBV19, the J call TRBJ2-3; D is unresolved. The V end lost 6 bases, the J end lost 1 base, and 8 bases lay between the germline ends. The CDR3 length is 13 residues. The germline V gene has CDR1 LNHDA and CDR2 SQIVND (reference sequence). CDR3 amino acids: CASRGRGTDTQYF. Written as DNA, the CDR3 is TGTGCCAGTAGGGGAAGAGGCACAGATACGCAGTATTTT.

This clone was seen once. The chain has TRBV15 and TRBJ1-3, with a possible D match to TRBD1 (5 bases). CDR1 is LNHNV and CDR2 is YYDKDF in the germline V gene (reference sequence). With 4 bases removed from V and 0 bases from J, the gap between germline ends came to 13 bases. The CDR3 has 16 amino acids. The CDR3 DNA is TGTGCCACCAGCATCCCATCAGGGACCTCTGGAAACACCATATATTTT. Translation: CATSIPSGTSGNTIYF.

The V gene is TRBV7-2, the J gene TRBJ2-6, with D possibly matching TRBD2 (5 bases). Germline-derived CDR1 and CDR2 are SGHTA and FQGNSA. This CDR3 comprises 15 residues. V was clipped by 5 bases and J by 2 bases, with 10 bases between them. The CDR3 region is CASSRTRPGANVLTF. The CDR3 DNA follows: TGTGCCAGCAGCCGCACTAGACCTGGGGCCAACGTCCTGACTTTC.

This clone was seen only once. CDR3 protein: CASSVDPTGRVSGYTF. CDR3 DNA: TGTGCCAGCAGCGTAGATCCTACAGGGAGGGTTAGCGGCTACACCTTC. The gene calls are TRBV9 and TRBJ1-2; TRBD1 might be the D (6 bases). The V gene lost 0 bases and the J gene lost 8 bases, with 20 bases spanning the gap. CDR1 SGDLS and CDR2 YYNGEE come from the germline V gene. The CDR3 has 16 amino acids.